This T cell receptor beta chain was sequenced in a study of blood T cell repertoires in COVID-19. Study-level background: Sites in the United States, Italy and Spain provided acute and convalescent COVID-19 samples.

The protocol was immunoSEQ multiplex PCR, while the TCRdb copy is restricted to in-frame clones and leaves out a portion. The table includes approximately 300,000 clones, around 86% detected once. Each participant's cohort was designated according to participant-reported clinical history. Two negative PCRs, clearance, or symptom resolution were required of recovered Cohort 3 donors. With 7 bases removed from V and 2 bases from J, the gap between germline ends came to 18 bases. The germline CDR1 and CDR2 sequences are MDHEN and SYDVKM. The CDR3 consists of 16 residues. Source material: PBMCs or T cells enriched from blood (not recorded which). This sequence originates from a woman aged 18-29 years who had recovered from COVID-19. V and J are TRBV28 and TRBJ2-1, with TRBD1 as a possible D gene (6 bases). The CDR3 sequence: CASMGRRGRAYNEQFF. Here the CDR3 DNA reads TGTGCCAGCATGGGCCGCAGGGGCAGGGCCTACAATGAGCAGTTCTTC.